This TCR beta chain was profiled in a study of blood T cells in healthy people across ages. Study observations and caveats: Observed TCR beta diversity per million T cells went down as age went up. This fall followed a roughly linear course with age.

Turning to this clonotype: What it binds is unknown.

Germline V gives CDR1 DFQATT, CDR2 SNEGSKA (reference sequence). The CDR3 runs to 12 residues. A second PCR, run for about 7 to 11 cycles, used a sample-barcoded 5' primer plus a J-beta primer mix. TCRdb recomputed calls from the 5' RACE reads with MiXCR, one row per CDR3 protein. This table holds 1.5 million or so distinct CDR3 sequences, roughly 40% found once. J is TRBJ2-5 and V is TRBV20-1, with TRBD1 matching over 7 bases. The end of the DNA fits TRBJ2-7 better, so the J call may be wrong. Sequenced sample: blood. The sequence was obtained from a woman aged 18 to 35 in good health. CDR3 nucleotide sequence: TGCAGTGCTAGTTCAGGGGGCTACGAGCAGTACTTC. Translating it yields CSASSGGYEQYF.